Each of the 8 T cell receptor beta chains below was sequenced from the same sample in a study of T cell repertoires in cytomegalovirus infection. TCRdb reprocessed the reads with MiXCR, giving one entry per CDR3 protein. The sample consists of fewer than 550,000 distinct CDR3 sequences, 15% to 20% of them appearing once. Input material: CD8+ T cells from PBMCs. The receptors originated from a human donor in good health (CMV status not recorded). Some clones in this sample may be carry-over from other donors' samples.

The DNA of the CDR3 is TGCAGTGCTAGAGATCCGGCTTACTGGACAGGAATCGTTGCAACTAATGAAAAACTGTTTTTT. This translates into CSARDPAYWTGIVATNEKLFF. The genes are TRBV20-1 and TRBJ1-4, with TRBD1 matching over 7 bases. Germline-derived CDR1 and CDR2 are DFQATT and SNEGSKA (reference sequence). This CDR3 contains 21 residues. The V segment lost 0 bases and the J segment 0 bases; nucleotides outside the gene matches: 19.

This clonotype has at least ten counts. This chain uses TRBV28 with TRBJ1-4; D gene uncertain. The CDR3 runs to 15 residues. With 4 bases removed from V and 3 bases from J, the gap between germline ends came to 12 bases. Germline V gene data show CDR1 as MDHEN and CDR2 as SYDVKM. CDR3 sequence (DNA): TGTGCCAGCAGTTCCCCGGGAAGGCCTAATGAAAAACTGTTTTTT. This translates into CASSSPGRPNEKLFF.

About this clonotype: The CDR3 carries no conserved terminal phenylalanine or tryptophan, so it likely arises from a read error. No DNA is shown, since the ends of the CDR3 on it are uncertain; the CDR3 is the one TCRdb lists. V gene TRBV7-2 combines with J gene TRBJ1-2; the table assigns TRBD1, which was not confirmed against the DNA. CDR1 and CDR2 (germline): SGHTA, FQGNSA. The CDR3 length is 17 residues, termini included. The CDR3 here is CASSLYRTGPKNYGYTL.

The chain uses TRBV6-6 and TRBJ1-1; possible D gene TRBD1, 5 bases. The ends were cut back, 8 bases at V and 4 bases at J, with 11 bases in the middle. Germline V gene sequence: CDR1 MNHNY, CDR2 SVGAGI (reference sequence). This CDR3 contains 12 residues. CDR3 loop: CASGEGITEAFF. As DNA, the CDR3 is TGTGCCAGCGGGGAGGGGATCACTGAAGCTTTCTTT.

The rearrangement links TRBV25-1 to TRBJ1-2; D is unclear. Trimming cost V 4 bases and J 6 bases, with 6 bases left between them. Germline V gene lookup returns CDR1 MGHDK and CDR2 SYGVNS. There are 11 residues in the CDR3. The CDR3 here is CASSVFHGYTF. The CDR3 DNA is TGTGCCAGCAGTGTCTTCCATGGCTACACCTTC.

This clonotype was counted many times. The V call is TRBV19, the J call TRBJ2-7; D possibly uses TRBD1 or TRBD2 (5 bases each). Germline V gene sequence: CDR1 LNHDA, CDR2 SQIVND (reference sequence). This CDR3 is built from 14 residues. V was shortened by 3 bases and J by 2 bases, with 11 bases between the two germline ends. The CDR3 spells CASSMRDGTYEQYF. Written as DNA, the CDR3 is TGTGCCAGTAGTATGAGGGACGGAACCTACGAGCAGTACTTC.

CDR3 amino acids: CASSSSEGKLDQPQHF. CDR3 bases: TGTGCCAGCAGTTCTTCTGAGGGTAAACTGGATCAGCCCCAGCATTTT. The rearrangement links TRBV6-6 to TRBJ1-5; D is uncertain. The CDR3 is made up of 16 amino acids. CDR1 is MNHNY and CDR2 is SVGAGI in the germline V gene (reference sequence). The ends were cut back, 4 bases at V and 5 bases at J, with 18 bases in the middle.

In its sample, this clonotype was seen many times. The chain employs TRBV7-8 and TRBJ1-5, with D possibly matching TRBD1 (6 bases). The CDR3 extends over 14 amino acids. Deletions cut 5 bases from V and 0 bases from J, with 8 bases between. The germline V gene has CDR1 SGHVS and CDR2 FQNEAQ. CDR3 protein: CASSNRASNQPQHF. CDR3 nucleotides: TGTGCCAGCAGCAACAGGGCTAGCAATCAGCCCCAGCATTTT.